This T cell receptor (beta chain) is drawn from a study of T cell repertoires in cytomegalovirus infection. TCRdb re-analysed the reads in MiXCR, keeping a single row per CDR3 protein. The table has 300,000 to 400,000 distinct CDR3 sequences, around 29% seen once; the top ten hold 20%. This CDR3 is built from 16 residues. The V end was cut by 4 bases, the J end by 6 bases, with 18 bases between. Germline V gene sequence: CDR1 SGHTA, CDR2 FQGNSA. This clonotype appeared a few times. Its specificity is not known. Study observations and caveats: Carriage of CMV together with the relevant HLA was identifiable through cumulative public TCR beta family frequency.

The TCR comes from a human donor in good health (CMV status not recorded). Some clones in this sample may be carry-over from other donors' samples. J is TRBJ2-2 and V is TRBV7-2, with a tentative D call TRBD2 (6 bases). The starting material was cultured PBMCs, obtained from culture after CMV antigen stimulation. This CDR3 is CASSSRGYTAPGELFF. CDR3 sequence (DNA): TGTGCCAGCAGCTCACGGGGGTATACGGCCCCCGGGGAGCTGTTTTTT.